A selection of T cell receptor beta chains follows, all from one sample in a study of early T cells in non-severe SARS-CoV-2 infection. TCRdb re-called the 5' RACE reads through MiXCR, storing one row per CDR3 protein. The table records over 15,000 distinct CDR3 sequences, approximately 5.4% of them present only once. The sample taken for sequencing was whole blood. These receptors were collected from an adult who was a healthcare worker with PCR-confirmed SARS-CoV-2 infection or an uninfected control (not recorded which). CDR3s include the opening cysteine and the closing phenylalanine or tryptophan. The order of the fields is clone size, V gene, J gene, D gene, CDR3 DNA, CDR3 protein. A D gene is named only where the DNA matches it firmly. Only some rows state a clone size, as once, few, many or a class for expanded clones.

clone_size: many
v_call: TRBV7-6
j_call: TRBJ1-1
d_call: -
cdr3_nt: TGTGCCAGCAGCTCCTGGAGAAACACTGAAGCTTTCTTT
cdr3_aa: CASSSWRNTEAFF

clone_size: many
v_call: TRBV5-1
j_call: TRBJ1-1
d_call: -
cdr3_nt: TGCGCCAGCAGCTTGAGCAGGGAGAACACTGAAGCTTTCTTT
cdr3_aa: CASSLSRENTEAFF

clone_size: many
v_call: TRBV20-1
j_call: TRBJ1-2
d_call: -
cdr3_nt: TGCAGTGCTACACCCTCGACAGGCTCCATCTTC
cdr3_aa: CSATPSTGSIF

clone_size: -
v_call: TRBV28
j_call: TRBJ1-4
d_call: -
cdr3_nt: TGTGCCAGCACTCCAGCGCAGGCTGGTAATGAAAAACTGTTTTTT
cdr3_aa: CASTPAQAGNEKLFF

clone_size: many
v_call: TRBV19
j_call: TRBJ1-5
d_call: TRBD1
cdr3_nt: TGTGCCACCGCCGGGACAGGCGGAAATCAGCCCCAGCATTTT
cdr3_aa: CATAGTGGNQPQHF

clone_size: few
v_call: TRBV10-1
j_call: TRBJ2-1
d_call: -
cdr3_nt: TGCGCCAGCAGTGAGAACGTGGGAGTGGGCGCTGAGCAGTTCTTC
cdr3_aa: CASSENVGVGAEQFF

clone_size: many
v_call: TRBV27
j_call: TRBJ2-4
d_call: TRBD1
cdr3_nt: TGTGCCAGCAGTTTAGCCGGAATACAGGGGAAAAACATTCAGTACTTC
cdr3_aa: CASSLAGIQGKNIQYF

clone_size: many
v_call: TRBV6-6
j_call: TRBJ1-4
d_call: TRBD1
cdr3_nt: TGTGCCAGCAGTAAGACAGGGGCTAAGGAAAAACTGTTTTTT
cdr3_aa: CASSKTGAKEKLFF

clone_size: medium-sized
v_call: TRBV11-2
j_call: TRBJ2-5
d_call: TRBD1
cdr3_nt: TGTGCCAGCAGCAAGCGACAGGGAGAGACCCAGTACTTC
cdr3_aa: CASSKRQGETQYF

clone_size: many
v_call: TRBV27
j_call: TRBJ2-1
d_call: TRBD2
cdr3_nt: TGTGCCAGCAGTTTATCGACTAGCCTATCCTACAATGAGCAGTTCTTC
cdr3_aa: CASSLSTSLSYNEQFF